This T cell receptor (beta chain) is drawn from a study of vaccination and CD4 T cells after COVID-19. Looking at the study overall: A median of roughly 72 days (range 14 to 241) separated dose two from the taking of post-vaccine samples. Overlapping spike pools from SARS-CoV-2 and HCoV-NL63, HCoV-OC43 and HCoV-229E served as culture stimuli.

Treatment denoted: roughly 11-day PBMC culture with coronavirus spike peptide pools or control peptides (ViraFEST assay). This clonotype was detected a few times. What it recognizes is unknown. Cultured CD4+ T cell DNA was sequenced using the Oncomine TCR Beta short-read assay. From CD4+ T cells that had been cultured, genomic DNA was extracted. TCRdb redid the calling of the PCR reads with MiXCR, one entry per CDR3 protein. Of approximately 19,000 distinct CDR3 sequences in the sample, roughly 49% are singletons; the top ten hold about a sixth. Between the trimmed V and J ends, which lost 8 bases and 0 bases, there was a span of 13 bases. The germline gives CDR1 MNHEY, CDR2 SMNVEV (reference sequence). The CDR3 has 14 amino acids.

The sequenced sample was CD4+ T cells from blood, cultured in vitro, obtained before SARS-CoV-2 vaccination. The chain carries TRBV27 and TRBJ1-2, with D unclear. This TCR came from a human donor who had recovered from COVID-19. The CDR3 sequence is CASRSGVANYGYTF. For the CDR3, the DNA is TGTGCCAGCCGGTCCGGGGTAGCTAACTATGGCTACACCTTC.